A selection of T cell receptor beta chains follows, all from one sample in a study of blood T cell repertoires in COVID-19. TCRdb's copy holds only in-frame clones and misses some; the assay was immunoSEQ multiplex PCR. The table has under 250,000 clones, roughly 83% seen once; the top ten hold roughly 5.6%. Sequenced input: peripheral blood. Source of these receptors: a woman aged 40 to 50 with COVID-19, enrolled during active disease. The CDR3 runs from the conserved cysteine through the conserved F or W. D genes are given only for firm matches. Some rows mark clone size as missing; the rest say once, few, many or name a class of expanded clone.

>-|17|-|TRBJ2-6|TRBV4-1
TGCGCCAGCAGCCGCGGGGCCCCGTCCTCTGGGGCCAACGTCCTGACTTTC
CASSRGAPSSGANVLTF
>-|11|-|TRBJ1-1|TRBV3-1/TRBV3-2
TGTGCCAGCAGCCATGCAATGGAGGCTTTCTTT
CASSHAMEAFF
>TRBD1|16|-|TRBJ2-5|TRBV9
TGTGCCAGCAGCACCGGGACAGGCGTTGCTGGAGAGACCCAGTACTTC
CASSTGTGVAGETQYF
>TRBD1|14|once|TRBJ1-2|TRBV6-5
TGTGCCAGCAGTTACCAGGGGGACTCCTATGGCTACACCTTC
CASSYQGDSYGYTF
>-|13|-|TRBJ2-7|TRBV27
TGTGCCAGCAGTTTGGGGACTCGCTACGAGCAGTACTTC
CASSLGTRYEQYF
>TRBD1|14|many|TRBJ1-2|TRBV7-9
TGTGCCAGCAGCTTAAACAGGGGCGACTATGGCTACACCTTC
CASSLNRGDYGYTF
>TRBD1|15|-|TRBJ1-2|TRBV11-1
TGTGCCAGCAGCGGACAGGGGGCCCTTTTAGGGGGCTACACCTTC
CASSGQGALLGGYTF
>-|14|few|TRBJ1-2|TRBV7-2
TGTGCCAGCAGCTTAGGTAGCACCCCATGGGGCTACACCTTC
CASSLGSTPWGYTF
>-|13|-|TRBJ1-2|TRBV29-1
TGCAGCGTTTCCGAGGGATTTAGCTATGGCTACACCTTC
CSVSEGFSYGYTF
>TRBD1|13|-|TRBJ2-2|TRBV6-1
TGTGCCAGCAGTGAAACAGGGGGGCGGGAGCTGTTTTTT
CASSETGGRELFF
>-|14|once|TRBJ1-2|TRBV10-3
TGTGCCATCAGTGAGGAAACGGGGAACTATGGCTACACCTTC
CAISEETGNYGYTF
>TRBD1|15|-|TRBJ1-1|TRBV19
TGTGCCAGTACCAGATTAAGGACAGGTAACACTGAAGCTTTCTTT
CASTRLRTGNTEAFF
>-|15|-|TRBJ2-7|TRBV12-1
TGTGCCAGCAGCTTTCAGCTCCACTTGAGGGACGAGCAGTACTTC
CASSFQLHLRDEQYF
>TRBD1|14|-|TRBJ1-2|TRBV6-5
TGTGCCAGCAGCGAGGGAACAGGGGTCTATGGCTACACCTTC
CASSEGTGVYGYTF
>TRBD1|16|-|TRBJ1-6|TRBV11-2
TGTGCCAGCAGCTTAGGAGGGACAGGGGTCGATTCACCCCTCCACTTT
CASSLGGTGVDSPLHF
>TRBD1|16|-|TRBJ1-4|TRBV2
TGTGCCAGCAGTGGGAGACCAGGGGGACGTAATGAAAAACTGTTTTTT
CASSGRPGGRNEKLFF
>TRBD1|14|few|TRBJ1-6|TRBV3-1/TRBV3-2
TGTGCCAGCAGCCGACGGACAGGGGATTCACCCCTCCACTTT
CASSRRTGDSPLHF
>-|16|-|TRBJ1-4|TRBV5-1
TGCGCCAGCAGCTTCGCGAGCGGGGGGCGCGGAGAAAAACTGTTTTTT
CASSFASGGRGEKLFF
>TRBD1|15|-|TRBJ2-5|TRBV4-2
TGTGCCAGCAGCCTCCATGGACAGGGGGAAGAGACCCAGTACTTC
CASSLHGQGEETQYF
>TRBD2|17|-|TRBJ2-7|TRBV6-6
TGTGCCAGCAGTCGACTAGCGGGAGGGCCTCTTGGCTACGAGCAGTACTTC
CASSRLAGGPLGYEQYF
>TRBD1|15|-|TRBJ1-5|TRBV11-2
TGTGCCAGCAGCTTAGGGGACAGGGGCCTACAGCCCCAGCATTTT
CASSLGDRGLQPQHF
>-|14|once|TRBJ2-3|TRBV7-2
TGTGCCAGCAGCTTAGGGCACATCACAGATACGCAGTATTTT
CASSLGHITDTQYF
>-|15|-|TRBJ1-3|TRBV6-5
TGTGCCAGCAGTTATTCGGACTTCTCTGGAAACACCATATATTTT
CASSYSDFSGNTIYF
>-|15|-|TRBJ1-1|TRBV5-5
TGTGCCAGCAGCTTGGCCCTATCAGGGAAAACTGAAGCTTTCTTT
CASSLALSGKTEAFF
>-|11|-|TRBJ2-2|TRBV2
TGTGCCAGCGCGGACACCGGGGAGCTGTTTTTT
CASADTGELFF
>TRBD1|15|-|TRBJ2-3|TRBV18
TGTGCCAGCTCAATAGGGACAGGCCGACTAGATACGCAGTATTTT
CASSIGTGRLDTQYF
>TRBD2|16|-|TRBJ2-7|TRBV5-4
TGTGCCAGCAGCTTGGGAGCTAGCGGGAGCTCCTACGAGCAGTACTTC
CASSLGASGSSYEQYF
>TRBD1|12|-|TRBJ1-3|TRBV30
TGTGCCTGGTCGACAGGGGGAAACACCATATATTTT
CAWSTGGNTIYF
>-|14|few|TRBJ2-7|TRBV7-8
TGTGCCAGCAGCTTAAGGGACTGGCCCTACGAGCAGTACTTC
CASSLRDWPYEQYF
>TRBD1|16|-|TRBJ1-5|TRBV18
TGTGCCAGCTCACCGGCGGGACAGGGAAACAATCAGCCCCAGCATTTT
CASSPAGQGNNQPQHF
>-|12|-|TRBJ1-1|TRBV19
TGTGCCAGTAGTGACAGGTACACTGAAGCTTTCTTT
CASSDRYTEAFF
>TRBD1|15|-|TRBJ1-5|TRBV6-5
TGTGCCAGCAACCTTCGGACAGGGGATTATCAGCCCCAGCATTTT
CASNLRTGDYQPQHF
>TRBD1|13|-|TRBJ1-2|TRBV29-1
TGCAGCGGGGGGACAGGGGGCCTCTATGGCTACACCTTC
CSGGTGGLYGYTF
>-|14|-|TRBJ1-6|TRBV19
TGTGCCAGTACGCCGACTGGGTTCAATTCACCCCTCCACTTT
CASTPTGFNSPLHF
>-|13|-|TRBJ1-1|TRBV19
TGTGCCAGTAGTTCCCACCGGGACACTGAAGCTTTCTTT
CASSSHRDTEAFF
>TRBD1|14|-|TRBJ1-5|TRBV29-1
TGCAGCGTGGCCGGGACAGGGCCGAATCAGCCCCAGCATTTT
CSVAGTGPNQPQHF
>TRBD1|19|-|TRBJ2-1|TRBV10-1
TGCGCCATCCCTAGGGGTTCTCGCATGACAGGGGGTGGCCACAATGAGCAGTTCTTC
CAIPRGSRMTGGGHNEQFF
>-|14|-|TRBJ2-5|TRBV5-4
TGTGCCAGCAGCTCCTACAGGGCGGTCGAGACCCAGTACTTC
CASSSYRAVETQYF
>TRBD2|14|-|TRBJ2-5|TRBV27
TGTGCCAGCAGGGGGTCTAGCGGACAAGAGACCCAGTACTTC
CASRGSSGQETQYF
>TRBD1|16|-|TRBJ2-3|TRBV5-1
TGCGCCAGCAGCTTGGGCCCACAGGGGCCCACAGATACGCAGTATTTT
CASSLGPQGPTDTQYF
>-|15|-|TRBJ2-7|TRBV18
TGTGCCAGCTCACCACGAGCCATAGCATCCTACGAGCAGTACTTC
CASSPRAIASYEQYF
>TRBD1|17|-|TRBJ2-5|TRBV11-3
TGTGCCAGCAGCCCGGGACAGGGTTACGGATTTGGAGAGACCCAGTACTTC
CASSPGQGYGFGETQYF
>-|15|-|TRBJ1-1|TRBV4-3
TGCGCCAGCAGCCATGGGGGGGGGCAGGGCACTGAAGCTTTCTTT
CASSHGGGQGTEAFF
>TRBD2|13|-|TRBJ2-7|TRBV6-1
TGTGCCAGCAGACTCGGGGGGGGGACCGAGCAGTACTTC
CASRLGGGTEQYF
>-|15|once|TRBJ2-3|TRBV6-5
TGTGCCAGCAGTCTAACAGGGTATAGCACAGATACGCAGTATTTT
CASSLTGYSTDTQYF
>TRBD2|13|-|TRBJ2-1|TRBV11-2
TGTGCCAGCAGCCGTGAGCGGGGCCTTCATCAGTTCTTC
CASSRERGLHQFF
>TRBD1|17|few|TRBJ1-2|TRBV4-3
TGCGCCAGCAGCCAAGAGGGGGCAGGGGGCGTGGCGGGAGGCTACACCTTC
CASSQEGAGGVAGGYTF
>TRBD2|16|-|TRBJ2-1|TRBV30
TGTGCCTGGCCCCCGATAGGGAGGGCGAGAACTAATGAGCAGTTCTTC
CAWPPIGRARTNEQFF